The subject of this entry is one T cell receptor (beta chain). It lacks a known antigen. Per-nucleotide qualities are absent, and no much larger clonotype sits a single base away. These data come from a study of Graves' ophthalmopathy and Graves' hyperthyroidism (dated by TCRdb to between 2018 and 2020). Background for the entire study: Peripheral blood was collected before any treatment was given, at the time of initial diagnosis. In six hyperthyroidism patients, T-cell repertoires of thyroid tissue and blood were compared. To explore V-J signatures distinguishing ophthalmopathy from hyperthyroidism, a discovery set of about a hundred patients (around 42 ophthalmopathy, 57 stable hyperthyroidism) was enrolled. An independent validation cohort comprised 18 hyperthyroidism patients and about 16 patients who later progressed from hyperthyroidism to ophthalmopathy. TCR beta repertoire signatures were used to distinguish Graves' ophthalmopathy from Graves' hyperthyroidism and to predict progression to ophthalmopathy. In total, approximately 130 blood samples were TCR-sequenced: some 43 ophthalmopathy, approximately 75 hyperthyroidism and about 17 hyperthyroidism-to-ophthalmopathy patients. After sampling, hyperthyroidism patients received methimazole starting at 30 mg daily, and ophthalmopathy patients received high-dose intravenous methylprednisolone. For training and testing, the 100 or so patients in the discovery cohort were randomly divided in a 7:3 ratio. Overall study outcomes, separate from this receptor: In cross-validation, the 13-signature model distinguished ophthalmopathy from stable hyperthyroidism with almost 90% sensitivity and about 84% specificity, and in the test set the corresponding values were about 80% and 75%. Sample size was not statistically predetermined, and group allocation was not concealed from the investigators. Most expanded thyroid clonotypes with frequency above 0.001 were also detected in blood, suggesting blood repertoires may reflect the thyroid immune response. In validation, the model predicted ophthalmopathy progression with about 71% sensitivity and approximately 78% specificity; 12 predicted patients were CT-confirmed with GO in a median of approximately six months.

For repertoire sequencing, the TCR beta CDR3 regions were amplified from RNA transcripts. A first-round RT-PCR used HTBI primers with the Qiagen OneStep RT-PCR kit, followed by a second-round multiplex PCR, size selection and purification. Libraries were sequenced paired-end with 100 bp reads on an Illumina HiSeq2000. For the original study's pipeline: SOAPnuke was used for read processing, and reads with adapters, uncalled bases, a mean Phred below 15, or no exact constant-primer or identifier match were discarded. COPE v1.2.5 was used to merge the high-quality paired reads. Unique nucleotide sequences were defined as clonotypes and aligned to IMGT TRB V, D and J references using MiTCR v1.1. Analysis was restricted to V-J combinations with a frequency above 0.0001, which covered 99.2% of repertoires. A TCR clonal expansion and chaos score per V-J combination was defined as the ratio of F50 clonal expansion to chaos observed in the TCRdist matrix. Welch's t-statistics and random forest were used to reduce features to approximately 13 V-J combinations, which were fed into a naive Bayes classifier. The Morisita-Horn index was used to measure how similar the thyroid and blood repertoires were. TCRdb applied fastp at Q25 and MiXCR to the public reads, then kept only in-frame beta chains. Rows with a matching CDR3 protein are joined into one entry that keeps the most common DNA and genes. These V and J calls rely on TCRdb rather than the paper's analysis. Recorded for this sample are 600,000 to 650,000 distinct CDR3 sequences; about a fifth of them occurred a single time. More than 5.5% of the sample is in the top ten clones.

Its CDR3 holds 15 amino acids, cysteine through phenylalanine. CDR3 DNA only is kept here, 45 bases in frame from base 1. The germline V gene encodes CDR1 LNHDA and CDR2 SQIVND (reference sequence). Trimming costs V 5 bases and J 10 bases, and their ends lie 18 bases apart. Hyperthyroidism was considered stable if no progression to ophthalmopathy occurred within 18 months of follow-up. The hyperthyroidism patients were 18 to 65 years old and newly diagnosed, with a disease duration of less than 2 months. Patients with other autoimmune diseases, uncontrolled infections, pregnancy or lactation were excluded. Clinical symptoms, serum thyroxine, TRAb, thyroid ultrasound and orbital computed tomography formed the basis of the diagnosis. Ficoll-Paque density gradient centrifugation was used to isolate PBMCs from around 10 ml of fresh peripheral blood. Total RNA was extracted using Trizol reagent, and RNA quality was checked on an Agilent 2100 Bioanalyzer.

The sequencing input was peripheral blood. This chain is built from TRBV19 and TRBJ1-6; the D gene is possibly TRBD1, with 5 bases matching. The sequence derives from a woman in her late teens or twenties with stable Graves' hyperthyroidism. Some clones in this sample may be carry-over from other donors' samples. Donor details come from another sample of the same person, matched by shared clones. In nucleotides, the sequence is TGTGCCAGTAGTCCAATGACAGCAAAAGGATCACCCCTCCACTTT. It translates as CASSPMTAKGSPLHF.